This T cell receptor beta chain was identified in a study of blood T cell repertoires in COVID-19. Study-level information: The samples span acute and convalescent COVID-19 from the United States, Italy and Spain. PBMCs, B-cell-depleted T cells, or T cells were the source of the cDNA or gDNA that made up the material.

Original processing notes: How many nucleated cells were present was estimated from reference gene primer amplification. Sequenced by immunoSEQ multiplex PCR; TCRdb stores in-frame clones only, minus some. D and trimming come from the DNA, and the V and J calls and clone size come from that table. The sample carries tens of thousands of clones, 70% to 90% recorded once. What was sequenced was peripheral blood. The clonotype comes from a man in his 60s with acute or convalescent COVID-19.

In DNA form, the CDR3 reads TGTGCCAGCAGCCCGCAGACTAGCGGGCTCAATGAGCAGTTCTTC. It specifies CASSPQTSGLNEQFF. J is TRBJ2-1 and V is TRBV11-2; 10 bases line up with TRBD2. This CDR3 spans 15 amino acids. Germline V gene sequence: CDR1 SGHAT, CDR2 FQNNGV. The ends lost 5 bases at V and 6 bases at J; junction bases unmatched: 7.